The 31 T cell receptor beta chains given below trace back to one sample, sequenced in a study of cytomegalovirus exposure and HLA in healthy donors (dated by TCRdb to about 2017). Library construction relied on the immunoSEQ multiplex PCR assay. The multiplex PCR relied on a mix of 60 forward primers for TCR Vbeta segments and 13 reverse primers for TCR Jbeta segments. Held by TCRdb, this immuneACCESS table contains in-frame sequences only and omits some clones. Under half of the omission traces to an unresolved V gene where checked; the cause of the rest is unknown. This sample is represented by over 150,000 clones; about four fifths of them were singletons. The ten largest clonotypes hold just under 3% of the sample. Sequenced: PBMCs. These receptors were obtained from a male donor in good health and CMV-seronegative.

The gene calls are TRBV2 and TRBJ2-4, with a tentative D call TRBD1 (5 bases). The CDR3 has 14 residues. Germline lookup yields CDR1 SNHLY and CDR2 FYNNEI. With 6 bases removed from V and 3 bases from J, the gap between germline ends came to 12 bases. The CDR3 sequence is CASRGQWGKNIQYF. For the CDR3, the DNA is TGTGCCAGCAGGGGGCAGTGGGGCAAAAACATTCAGTACTTC.

The chain employs TRBV27 and TRBJ2-7; 7 nucleotides align to TRBD1. Germline V gene lookup returns CDR1 MNHEY and CDR2 SMNVEV (reference sequence). There are 14 residues in the CDR3. Trimming removed 4 bases from V and 2 bases from J; junction bases left unmatched: 5. This chain's CDR3 is CASSSGTVPYEQYF. The CDR3 coding sequence is TGTGCCAGCAGTTCCGGGACAGTACCCTACGAGCAGTACTTC.

CDR3 sequence: CASSASAYEQYF. CDR3 DNA: TGTGCCAGCAGCGCCTCGGCCTACGAGCAGTACTTC. This chain links TRBV5-4 with TRBJ2-7; D is ambiguous. V lost 4 bases and J 2 bases, leaving 7 bases between the germline ends. CDR3 size: 12 residues. The V gene's germline CDR1 is SGHNT and CDR2 YYREEE (reference sequence). Supplemented by reference TRBV5-4 and TRBJ2-7, the full variable domain reads ETGVTQSPTHLIKTRGQQVTLRCSSQSGHNTVSWYQQALGQGPQFIFQYYREEENGRGNFPPRFSGLQFPNYSSELNVNALELDDSALYLCASSASAYEQYFGPGTRLTVT.

This rearrangement joins TRBV27 to TRBJ1-5; D uncertain. V was shortened by 8 bases and J by 8 bases, with 10 bases between the two germline ends. Per germline, CDR1 MNHEY and CDR2 SMNVEV (reference sequence). The CDR3 loop spans 11 amino acids. The CDR3 region has the DNA TGTGCCAGCGGGGAGACGAAGCCCCAGCATTTT. Translation: CASGETKPQHF.

The chain carries TRBV4-2 and TRBJ2-1; TRBD2 agrees at 11 bases. The CDR3 length is 16 residues. The junction had 6 bases not matched to a gene; V was cut back by 3 bases and J by 5 bases. The germline CDR1 and CDR2 sequences are LGHNA and YNFKEQ. The CDR3 DNA sequence: TGTGCCAGCAGCCAGCCGCTAGCGGGGGGAAACAATGAGCAGTTCTTC. Its translation: CASSQPLAGGNNEQFF.

This chain joins TRBV6-1 and TRBJ1-2; 7 bases fit TRBD1. Germline-derived CDR1 and CDR2 are MNHNS and SASEGT. This CDR3 region has 16 residues. With 4 bases clipped from V and 5 bases from J, the junction kept 13 bases outside the gene matches. In nucleotides, the CDR3 is TGTGCCAGCAGTGTGACAGGGACCTCTCCTGGGTATGGCTACACCTTC. Translation: CASSVTGTSPGYGYTF.

This chain joins TRBV27 and TRBJ2-5; 14 positions agree with TRBD2. The J call may be incorrect, as the DNA end agrees better with TRBJ2-7. Germline V CDR1 and CDR2: MNHEY, SMNVEV (reference sequence). There are 14 residues in the CDR3. The CDR3 sequence is CASRGLAGVSEQYF. Here the CDR3 DNA reads TGTGCCAGTCGGGGACTAGCGGGAGTTAGCGAGCAGTACTTC.

V is TRBV6-5 and J is TRBJ1-5, with D possibly TRBD1 on 6 matching bases. The CDR3 covers 15 residues. V was trimmed by 5 bases and J by 0 bases, leaving 11 bases between them. Per the germline V gene, CDR1 is MNHEY and CDR2 is SVGAGI. The CDR3 is CASSQRQDSNQPQHF. The CDR3 DNA follows: TGTGCCAGCAGTCAACGACAGGATAGCAATCAGCCCCAGCATTTT.

This clone was recorded a few times. V usage is TRBV25-1 and J usage is TRBJ1-1; 7 bases match TRBD1. This CDR3 is 15 amino acids long. V shed 6 bases, J shed 3 bases, and the junction held 10 bases outside the gene matches. The germline V gene has CDR1 MGHDK and CDR2 SYGVNS. CDR3 sequence reads: CASSRLDRRDTEAFF. The DNA of the CDR3 is TGTGCCAGCAGCCGATTGGACAGGCGGGACACTGAAGCTTTCTTT.

The chain joins TRBV20-1 to TRBJ2-1, with TRBD2 as a possible D gene (6 bases). This CDR3 is built from 11 residues. Germline V lookup: CDR1 DFQATT, CDR2 SNEGSKA (reference sequence). The V end lost 6 bases, the J end lost 7 bases, and 10 bases lay between the germline ends. CDR3 sequence reads: CSARGRNEQFF. Written as DNA, the CDR3 is TGCAGTGCCCGGGGGAGGAATGAGCAGTTCTTC.

This chain connects TRBV28 to TRBJ2-1, with D uncertain. Germline V gene lookup returns CDR1 MDHEN and CDR2 SYDVKM. This CDR3 is 12 amino acids long. Trimming removed 1 base from V and 4 bases from J, with 2 bases in between. The CDR3 region is CASSLLYNEQFF. CDR3 nucleotide sequence: TGTGCCAGCAGTTTATTATACAATGAGCAGTTCTTC.

This rearrangement joins TRBV6-5 to TRBJ2-3; possibly TRBD2 for D (6 bases). From germline, CDR1 is MNHEY and CDR2 SVGAGI. Trimming took off 2 bases at V and 0 bases at J, with 9 bases between the two ends. CDR3 length equals 15 residues. The DNA for the CDR3 is TGTGCCAGCAGTTACGCGCGGGGAAGCACAGATACGCAGTATTTT. Amino acid sequence: CASSYARGSTDTQYF.

A note on this clone: This CDR3 is also generated by other DNA sequences in the sample. This rearrangement joins TRBV27 to TRBJ1-5; tentatively, D is TRBD1 (6 bases). This CDR3 region has 13 residues. Germline values: CDR1 MNHEY, CDR2 SMNVEV (reference sequence). With 6 bases removed from V and 5 bases from J, the gap between germline ends came to 11 bases. CDR3 loop: CASSLGGDQPQHF. The CDR3 DNA reads TGTGCCAGCAGCTTAGGGGGGGATCAGCCCCAGCATTTT.

This clone was seen many times. The V and J genes are TRBV5-1 and TRBJ1-1; D is unclear. The CDR3 runs 13 residues. The germline V gene has CDR1 SGHRS and CDR2 YFSETQ. V was trimmed by 2 bases and J by 1 base, leaving 6 bases between them. As DNA, the CDR3 is TGCGCCAGCAGCTTTGCCGGGAACACTGAAGCTTTCTTT. This translates into CASSFAGNTEAFF.

This clone is a singleton in its sample. This rearrangement joins TRBV6-5 to TRBJ2-7; 9 nucleotides align to TRBD1. Germline lookup yields CDR1 MNHEY and CDR2 SVGAGI. J gave up 2 bases and V 0 bases, and 2 bases lay outside the gene matches. This CDR3 spans 15 amino acids. The CDR3 spells CASSYSGDRAYEQYF. CDR3 DNA: TGTGCCAGCAGTTACTCGGGGGACAGGGCCTACGAGCAGTACTTC.

The J gene is TRBJ2-3, the V gene TRBV30, with D possibly TRBD2 on 6 matching bases. CDR1 and CDR2 (germline): GTSNPN, SVGIG (reference sequence). The CDR3 is 13 residues long. V lost 2 bases to trimming and J lost 2 bases, with 8 bases between them. CDR3 nucleotides: TGTGCCTGGAGTCCGGACTACACAGATACGCAGTATTTT. Protein product: CAWSPDYTDTQYF.

The chain employs TRBV7-2 and TRBJ2-3, with 13 positions matching TRBD2. The germline CDR1 and CDR2 sequences are SGHTA and FQGNSA. V lost 2 bases to trimming and J lost 7 bases; unmatched junction nucleotides: 6. This CDR3 has 16 residues. CDR3 sequence reads: CASSLRGTSGTNTQYF. DNA of the CDR3: TGTGCCAGCAGCTTAAGGGGGACTAGCGGGACTAATACGCAGTATTTT.

In regard to this clone: One junction end disagrees with the germline gene, perhaps due to a read error. The chain employs TRBV4-1 and TRBJ1-1; D possibly corresponds to TRBD1 (5 bases). Per germline, CDR1 MGHRA and CDR2 YSYEKL. The CDR3 has 16 amino acids. CDR3 residues: CASSQDRRQSNSEAFF. CDR3 nucleotide sequence: TGCGCCAGCAGCCAAGATCGTCGACAGTCGAACAGTGAAGCTTTCTTT.

This chain's CDR3 is CASSIKASQPQHF. CDR3 DNA sequence: TGTGCCAGCAGCATCAAAGCAAGTCAGCCCCAGCATTTT. V usage is TRBV21-1 and J usage is TRBJ1-5. TRBV21-1 represents a pseudogene. The CDR3 is 13 residues long.

The CDR3 spells CASSFGSGRTDTQYF. The DNA for the CDR3 is TGTGCCAGCAGTTTTGGTAGCGGGAGGACAGATACGCAGTATTTT. The chain couples TRBV28 to TRBJ2-3; 10 nucleotides line up with TRBD2. After removal of 3 bases from V and 3 bases from J, the junction contained 3 bases not matched to a gene. From germline, CDR1 is MDHEN and CDR2 SYDVKM. CDR3 size: 15 residues.

The chain uses TRBV7-3 and TRBJ2-1; 8 bases line up with TRBD2. V shed 5 bases and J 8 bases; nucleotides not matched to a gene: 8. The CDR3 totals 14 residues. The germline V gene has CDR1 SGHTA and CDR2 FQGTGA. The CDR3 nucleotides read TGTGCCAGCAGCGGGAAAGGTAGCGGGGATGAGCAGTTCTTC. It codes for CASSGKGSGDEQFF.

The chain employs TRBV28 and TRBJ1-1; perhaps TRBD1 as D (5 bases). The CDR3 is 14 residues long. Germline CDR1 and CDR2: MDHEN and SYDVKM. The germline V and J ends were trimmed by 7 bases and 2 bases, with 14 bases remaining between them. CDR3 sequence reads: CASKILQENTEAFF. The CDR3, as DNA: TGTGCCAGCAAAATATTACAGGAAAACACTGAAGCTTTCTTT.

With respect to this clone: Other DNA variants within this sample encode the same CDR3. The chain is built from TRBV6-6 and TRBJ1-5; D gene ambiguous. The CDR3 runs 15 residues. Germline assignment: CDR1 MNHNY and CDR2 SVGAGI (reference sequence). Trimming took off 0 bases at V and 1 base at J, with 7 bases between the two ends. The DNA for the CDR3 is TGTGCCAGCAGTTACTCCCTTAAAAGCAATCAGCCCCAGCATTTT. The encoded protein is CASSYSLKSNQPQHF.

The chain joins TRBV10-3 to TRBJ1-1; D not resolved. This CDR3 is built from 13 residues. V shed 2 bases and J shed 5 bases, with 9 bases lying between them. Germline V gives CDR1 ENHRY, CDR2 SYGVKD. The CDR3 region has the DNA TGTGCCATCAGTGAGGGCGCGGTAACTGAAGCTTTCTTT. It is translated as CAISEGAVTEAFF.

The chain uses TRBV27 and TRBJ1-2; 7 bases are shared with TRBD1. CDR1 and CDR2 from the germline V gene are MNHEY and SMNVEV (reference sequence). This CDR3 contains 14 residues. V trimming: 4 bases; J trimming: 2 bases; junction bases outside the gene matches: 4. CDR3 in DNA: TGTGCCAGCAGTTCGACGACAGGGAACTATGGCTACACCTTC. This sequence encodes CASSSTTGNYGYTF.

The J gene is TRBJ2-5, the V gene TRBV9; possible D gene TRBD2, 6 bases. V was pared by 3 bases and J by 3 bases, with 12 bases between. CDR1 and CDR2 (germline): SGDLS, YYNGEE. The CDR3 is 14 amino acids. The CDR3 bases are TGTGCCAGCAGCGGCCGGGACTCCGAAGAGACCCAGTACTTC. This codes for CASSGRDSEETQYF.

The chain recombines TRBV7-6 with TRBJ2-3; unclear D gene. Germline V gene lookup returns CDR1 SGHVS and CDR2 FNYEAQ. This CDR3 is built from 15 residues. V lost 0 bases and J lost 0, with 7 bases in between. CDR3 sequence: CASSLAGSSTDTQYF. The CDR3 DNA reads TGTGCCAGCAGCTTAGCCGGTTCAAGCACAGATACGCAGTATTTT.

The chain couples TRBV28 to TRBJ1-5; 11 nucleotides align to TRBD1. Germline V gene data show CDR1 as MDHEN and CDR2 as SYDVKM. V shed 4 bases, J shed 4 bases, and the junction held 6 bases outside the gene matches. This CDR3 contains 16 residues. CDR3 sequence reads: CASSSWTGGKNQPQHF. The CDR3 nucleotides read TGTGCCAGCAGTTCTTGGACAGGGGGCAAAAATCAGCCCCAGCATTTT.

This clone was observed a handful of times. The chain uses TRBV4-2 and TRBJ2-6, with D hard to call. This CDR3 has 12 amino acids. Germline CDR1 is LGHNA and CDR2 is YNFKEQ. The V and J ends lost 3 bases and 12 bases respectively, with 9 bases between them. CDR3 bases: TGTGCCAGCAGCCAGGAGAGACGCGTCCTGACTTTC. Its translation is CASSQERRVLTF.

This chain connects TRBV5-6 to TRBJ1-4; the D gene is possibly TRBD1 (5 bases). This CDR3 spans 15 amino acids. Trimming removed 3 bases at V and 11 bases at J, with 20 bases between. The germline V gene encodes CDR1 SGHDT and CDR2 YYEEEE. CDR3 sequence (DNA): TGTGCCAGCAGCTCGGCCGCCAGGGCCCCTGGGAAACTGTTTTTT. The encoded protein is CASSSAARAPGKLFF.

The chain carries TRBV15 and TRBJ2-1; 8 bases are shared with TRBD2. CDR1 and CDR2 from the germline V gene are LNHNV and YYDKDF (reference sequence). The CDR3 length is 15 residues. V was pared by 3 bases and J by 3 bases, with 4 bases of the junction left unmatched. This chain's CDR3 is CATSSAGTSYNEQFF. CDR3 DNA sequence: TGTGCCACCAGCAGTGCCGGGACTAGCTACAATGAGCAGTTCTTC.